The TCR beta chain described here comes from a study of T cells in Graves' hyperthyroidism and ophthalmopathy. Any patient presenting with uncontrolled infection, other autoimmune disease, pregnancy or lactation was left out. Researchers took RNA transcripts and amplified the TCR beta CDR3 regions from them. The HTBI primer set was used in a first-round RT-PCR of the TCR CDR3. TCRdb fed the multiplex PCR reads into MiXCR, producing one record per CDR3 protein. The sample includes roughly 710,000 distinct CDR3 sequences, approximately 40% of them seen just once. This clonotype originated in a middle-aged woman with Graves' hyperthyroidism. Sequencing was performed on blood.

In DNA form, the CDR3 reads TGTGCCAGCAGCTCAGGACCAATCTTTGAGAATGAGCAGTTCTTC. This translates into CASSSGPIFENEQFF. The rearrangement joins TRBV7-6 to TRBJ2-1; D is unresolved. Trimming cost V 4 bases and J 7 bases, with 17 bases left between them. The germline V gene has CDR1 SGHVS and CDR2 FNYEAQ. This CDR3 region has 15 residues.